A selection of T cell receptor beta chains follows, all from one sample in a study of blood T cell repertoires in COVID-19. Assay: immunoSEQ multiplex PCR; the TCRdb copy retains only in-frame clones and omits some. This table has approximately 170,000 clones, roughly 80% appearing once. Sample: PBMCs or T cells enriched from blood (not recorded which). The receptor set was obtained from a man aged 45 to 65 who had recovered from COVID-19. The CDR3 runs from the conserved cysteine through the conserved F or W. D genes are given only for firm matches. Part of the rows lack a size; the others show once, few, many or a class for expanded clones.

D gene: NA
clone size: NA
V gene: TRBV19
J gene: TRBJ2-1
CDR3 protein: CASRTGSYNEQFF
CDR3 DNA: TGTGCCAGCCGTACAGGGTCCTACAATGAGCAGTTCTTC

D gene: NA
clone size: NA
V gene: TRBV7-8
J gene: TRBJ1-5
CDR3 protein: CASSLASGSQHF
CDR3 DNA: TGTGCCAGCAGCTTAGCGTCGGGATCCCAGCATTTT

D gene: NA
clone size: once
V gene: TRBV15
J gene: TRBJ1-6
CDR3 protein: CATTYGKSNSPLHF
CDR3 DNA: TGTGCCACCACCTACGGGAAGTCGAATTCACCCCTCCACTTT

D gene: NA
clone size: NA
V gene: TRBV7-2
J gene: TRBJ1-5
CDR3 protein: CASSPQGSHAPQHF
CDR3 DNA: TGTGCCAGCAGCCCGCAGGGAAGCCATGCGCCCCAGCATTTT

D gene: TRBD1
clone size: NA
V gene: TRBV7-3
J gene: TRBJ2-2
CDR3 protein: CASSTEGQGAPGTGELFF
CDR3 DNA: TGTGCCAGCAGCACCGAGGGACAGGGGGCTCCGGGAACCGGGGAGCTGTTTTTT

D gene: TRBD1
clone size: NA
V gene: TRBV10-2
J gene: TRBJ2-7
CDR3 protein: CASRADRGRTYEQYF
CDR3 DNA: TGCGCCAGCAGGGCTGACAGGGGAAGGACCTACGAGCAGTACTTC

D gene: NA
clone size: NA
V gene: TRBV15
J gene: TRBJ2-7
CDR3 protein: CATSGQRDYEQYF
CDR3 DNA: TGTGCCACCAGTGGACAGAGGGACTACGAGCAGTACTTC

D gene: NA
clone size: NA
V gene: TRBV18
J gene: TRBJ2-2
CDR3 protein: CASSPSRGTTGELFF
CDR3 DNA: TGTGCCAGCTCACCTTCGCGGGGTACCACCGGGGAGCTGTTTTTT

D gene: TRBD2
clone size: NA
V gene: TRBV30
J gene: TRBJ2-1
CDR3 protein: CAWSTSDEQFF
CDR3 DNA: TGTGCCTGGAGTACTAGCGATGAGCAGTTCTTC

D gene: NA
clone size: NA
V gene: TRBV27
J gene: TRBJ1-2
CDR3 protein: CASSLMEGWGYTF
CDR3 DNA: TGTGCCAGCAGTTTAATGGAGGGGTGGGGCTACACCTTC

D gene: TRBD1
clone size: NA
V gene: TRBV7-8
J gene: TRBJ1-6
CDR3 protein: CASSTGTGNSPLHF
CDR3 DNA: TGTGCCAGCAGCACCGGGACAGGGAATTCACCCCTCCACTTT

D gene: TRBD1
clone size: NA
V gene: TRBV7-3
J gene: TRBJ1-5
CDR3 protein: CASPLQGAGQPQHF
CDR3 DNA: TGTGCCAGCCCCCTACAGGGGGCTGGGCAGCCCCAGCATTTT

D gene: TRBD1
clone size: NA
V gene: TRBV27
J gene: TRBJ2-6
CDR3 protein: CASRRQGALGANVLTF
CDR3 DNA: TGTGCCAGCAGGAGACAGGGGGCGCTTGGGGCCAACGTCCTGACTTTC

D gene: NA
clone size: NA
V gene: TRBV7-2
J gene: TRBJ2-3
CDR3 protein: CASSPAAGSTQYF
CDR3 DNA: TGTGCCAGCAGCCCCGCGGCGGGATCCACGCAGTATTTT

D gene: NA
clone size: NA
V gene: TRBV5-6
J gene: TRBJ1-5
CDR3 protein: CASSHRRIGNQPQHF
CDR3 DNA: TGTGCCAGCAGCCACCGGAGGATAGGGAATCAGCCCCAGCATTTT

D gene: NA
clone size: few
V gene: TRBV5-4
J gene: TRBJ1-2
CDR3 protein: CASSLRSGDGYTF
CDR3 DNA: TGTGCCAGCAGCTTGAGATCGGGGGATGGCTACACCTTC

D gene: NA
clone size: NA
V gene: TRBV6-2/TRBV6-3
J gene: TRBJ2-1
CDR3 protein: CASSYGQDSGARHEQFF
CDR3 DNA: TGTGCCAGCAGTTATGGCCAGGACAGCGGGGCCCGCCATGAGCAGTTCTTC

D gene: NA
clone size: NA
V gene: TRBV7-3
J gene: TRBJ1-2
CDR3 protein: CASSPGSRYGYTF
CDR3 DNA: TGTGCCAGCAGCCCCGGGTCGCGCTATGGCTACACCTTC

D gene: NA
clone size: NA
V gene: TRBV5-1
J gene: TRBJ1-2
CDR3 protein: CASSFAGTDGYTF
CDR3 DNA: TGCGCCAGCAGCTTTGCAGGTACCGATGGCTACACCTTC

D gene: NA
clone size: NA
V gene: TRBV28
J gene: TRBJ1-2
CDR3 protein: CASSLMRAGYTF
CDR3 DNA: TGTGCCAGCAGTTTAATGAGGGCTGGCTACACCTTC

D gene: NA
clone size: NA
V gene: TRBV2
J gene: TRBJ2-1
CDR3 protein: CASSVTRINEQFF
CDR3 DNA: TGTGCCAGCAGTGTAACTAGGATAAATGAGCAGTTCTTC

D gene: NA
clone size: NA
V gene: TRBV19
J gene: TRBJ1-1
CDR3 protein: CATREGGANTEAFF
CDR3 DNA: TGTGCCACTCGCGAGGGGGGGGCGAACACTGAAGCTTTCTTT

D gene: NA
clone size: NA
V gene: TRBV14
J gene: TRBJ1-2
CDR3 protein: CASSGHLNYGYTF
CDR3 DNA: TGTGCCAGCAGCGGGCACCTTAACTATGGCTACACCTTC

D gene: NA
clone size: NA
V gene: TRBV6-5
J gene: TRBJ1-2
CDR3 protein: CASSIRGANYGYTF
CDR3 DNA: TGTGCCAGCAGCATCAGGGGAGCTAACTATGGCTACACCTTC

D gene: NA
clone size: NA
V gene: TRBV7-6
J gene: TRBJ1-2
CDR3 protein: CASSSPGPGGYTF
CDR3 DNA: TGTGCCAGCAGCTCTCCGGGCCCGGGGGGCTACACCTTC

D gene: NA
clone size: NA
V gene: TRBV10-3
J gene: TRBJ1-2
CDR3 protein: CAISESLGGNGYTF
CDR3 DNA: TGTGCCATCAGTGAGTCGCTGGGAGGGAACGGCTACACCTTC

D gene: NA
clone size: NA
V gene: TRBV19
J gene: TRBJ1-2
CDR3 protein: CASNPTGRQIYGYTF
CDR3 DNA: TGTGCCAGTAACCCTACCGGACGACAGATCTATGGCTACACCTTC

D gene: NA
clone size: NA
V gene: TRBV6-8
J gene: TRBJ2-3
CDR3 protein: CASGTDRDITDTQYF
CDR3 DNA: TGTGCCAGCGGAACCGACCGGGATATCACAGATACGCAGTATTTT

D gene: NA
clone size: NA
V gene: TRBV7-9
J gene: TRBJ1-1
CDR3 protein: CASSLGLGHEAFF
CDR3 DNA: TGTGCCAGCAGCTTGGGACTAGGACATGAAGCTTTCTTT

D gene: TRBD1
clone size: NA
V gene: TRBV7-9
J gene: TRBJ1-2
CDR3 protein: CASSPGTGDYGYTF
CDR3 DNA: TGTGCCAGCAGCCCCGGGACAGGAGACTATGGCTACACCTTC

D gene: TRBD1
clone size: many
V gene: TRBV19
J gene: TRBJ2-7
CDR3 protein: CASSKGAGQGGHEQYF
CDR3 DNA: TGTGCCAGTAGTAAAGGAGCGGGACAGGGAGGCCACGAGCAGTACTTC

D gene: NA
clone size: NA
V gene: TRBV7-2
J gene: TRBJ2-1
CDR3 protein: CASSSDEGKQFF
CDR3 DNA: TGTGCCAGCAGCTCAGACGAGGGTAAGCAGTTCTTC

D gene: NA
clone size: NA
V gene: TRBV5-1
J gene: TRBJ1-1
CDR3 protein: CASSLGGTSTEAFF
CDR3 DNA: TGCGCCAGCAGCTTAGGAGGGACCAGCACTGAAGCTTTCTTT

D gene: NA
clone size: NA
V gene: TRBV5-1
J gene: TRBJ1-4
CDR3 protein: CASSSNEQGGKLFF
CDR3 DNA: TGCGCCAGCAGCTCAAATGAACAGGGTGGAAAACTGTTTTTT

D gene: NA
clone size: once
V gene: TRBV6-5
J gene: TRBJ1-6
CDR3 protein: CASSPPGTNNSPLHF
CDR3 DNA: TGTGCCAGCAGTCCCCCGGGAACGAATAATTCACCCCTCCACTTT

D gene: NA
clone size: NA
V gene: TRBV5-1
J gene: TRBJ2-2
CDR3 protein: CASSLGRAGAGELFF
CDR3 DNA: TGCGCCAGCAGCTTGGGCAGGGCAGGGGCCGGGGAGCTGTTTTTT

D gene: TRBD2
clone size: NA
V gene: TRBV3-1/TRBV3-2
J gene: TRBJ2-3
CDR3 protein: CASSQDLASGSTDTQYF
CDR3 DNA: TGTGCCAGCAGCCAAGATCTCGCTAGCGGTTCCACAGATACGCAGTATTTT

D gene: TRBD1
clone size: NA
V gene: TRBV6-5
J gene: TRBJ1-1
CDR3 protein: CASSMGQGVAEAFF
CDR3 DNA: TGTGCCAGCAGTATGGGACAGGGGGTGGCTGAAGCTTTCTTT

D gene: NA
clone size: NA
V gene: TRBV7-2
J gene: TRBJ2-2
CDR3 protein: CASRRGGSNTGELFF
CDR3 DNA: TGTGCCAGCAGAAGGGGGGGGTCCAACACCGGGGAGCTGTTTTTT

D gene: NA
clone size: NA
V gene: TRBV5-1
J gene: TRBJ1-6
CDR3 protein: CASNRGSYNSPLHF
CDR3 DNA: TGCGCCAGCAACCGGGGCTCCTATAATTCACCCCTCCACTTT

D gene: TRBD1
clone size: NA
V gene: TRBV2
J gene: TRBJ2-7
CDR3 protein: CASGRDRGHEQYF
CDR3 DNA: TGTGCCAGCGGCCGGGACAGGGGGCACGAGCAGTACTTC

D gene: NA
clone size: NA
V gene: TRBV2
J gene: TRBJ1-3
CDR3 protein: CASSQDSSGNTIYF
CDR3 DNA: TGTGCCAGCAGTCAGGACAGCTCTGGAAACACCATATATTTT

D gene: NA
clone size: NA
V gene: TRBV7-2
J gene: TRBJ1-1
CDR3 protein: CASSLVSDNTEAFF
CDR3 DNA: TGTGCCAGCAGCTTAGTTTCAGATAACACTGAAGCTTTCTTT

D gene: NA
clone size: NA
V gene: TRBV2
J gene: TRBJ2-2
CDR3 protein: CASSGFGGARTGELFF
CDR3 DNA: TGTGCCAGCAGCGGGTTTGGTGGGGCACGCACCGGGGAGCTGTTTTTT

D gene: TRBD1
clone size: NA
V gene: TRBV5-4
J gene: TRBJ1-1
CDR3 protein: CASSLSTGVGTEAFF
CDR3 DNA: TGTGCCAGCAGCCTATCGACAGGGGTGGGCACTGAAGCTTTCTTT

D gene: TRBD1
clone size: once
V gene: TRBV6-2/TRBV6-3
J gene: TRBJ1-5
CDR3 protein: CASSYAPGGLDQPQHF
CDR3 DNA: TGTGCCAGCAGTTACGCGCCAGGGGGGTTGGATCAGCCCCAGCATTTT

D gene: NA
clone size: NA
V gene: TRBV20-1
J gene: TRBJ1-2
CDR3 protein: CSASPSTGNYGYTF
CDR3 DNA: TGCAGTGCTAGTCCATCCACAGGGAACTATGGCTACACCTTC

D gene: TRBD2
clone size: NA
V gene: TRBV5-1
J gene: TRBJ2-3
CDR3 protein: CASTLGLAARTDTQYF
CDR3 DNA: TGCGCCAGCACCCTAGGACTAGCGGCTCGCACAGATACGCAGTATTTT

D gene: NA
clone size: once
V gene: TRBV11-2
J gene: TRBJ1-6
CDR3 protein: CASSLRAGPVSPLHF
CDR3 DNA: TGTGCCAGCAGCTTACGTGCTGGCCCCGTCTCACCCCTCCACTTT

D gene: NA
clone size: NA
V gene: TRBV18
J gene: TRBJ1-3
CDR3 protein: CASSSYSRNTIYF
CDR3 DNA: TGTGCCAGCTCCTCCTACAGCAGGAACACCATATATTTT

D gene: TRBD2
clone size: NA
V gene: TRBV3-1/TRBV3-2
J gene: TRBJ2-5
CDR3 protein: CASSQELVRGGPARAQYF
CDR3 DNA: TGTGCCAGCAGCCAAGAATTAGTCCGCGGGGGACCTGCTAGGGCCCAGTACTTC

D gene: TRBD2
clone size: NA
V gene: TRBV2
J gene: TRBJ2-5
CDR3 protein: CASSEQPSGGKETQYF
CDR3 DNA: TGTGCCAGCAGTGAACAACCTAGCGGGGGTAAAGAGACCCAGTACTTC

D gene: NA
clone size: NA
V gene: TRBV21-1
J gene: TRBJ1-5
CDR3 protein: CATSGESFPQHF
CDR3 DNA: TGTGCCACCTCAGGGGAGTCTTTTCCCCAGCATTTT

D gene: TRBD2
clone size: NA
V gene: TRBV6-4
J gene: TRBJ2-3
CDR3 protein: CARLGLAFTDTQYF
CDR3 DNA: TGTGCCAGGCTGGGACTAGCGTTCACAGATACGCAGTATTTT

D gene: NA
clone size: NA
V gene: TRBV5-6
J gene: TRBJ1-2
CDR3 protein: CASSDNAVYGYTF
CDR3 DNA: TGTGCCAGCAGCGACAACGCCGTCTATGGCTACACCTTC

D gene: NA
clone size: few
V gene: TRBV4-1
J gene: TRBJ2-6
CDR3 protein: CASSQWPQGTGANVLTF
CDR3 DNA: TGCGCCAGCAGCCAATGGCCTCAGGGGACTGGGGCCAACGTCCTGACTTTC

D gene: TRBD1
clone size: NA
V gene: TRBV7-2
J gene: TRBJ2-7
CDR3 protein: CASSTRQGNTYEQYF
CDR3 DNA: TGTGCCAGCAGCACCCGACAGGGTAATACCTACGAGCAGTACTTC